The 2 T cell receptor beta chains listed next were all sequenced from one sample in a study of T cell repertoires in cytomegalovirus infection. MiXCR, run by TCRdb on the reads, gives a single entry per CDR3 protein. The repertoire includes around 900,000 distinct CDR3 sequences, around 29% of them detected once, and around an eighth sits in the top ten. Their cognate antigens are unknown. The sequencing used cultured CD8+ T cells from PBMCs, collected from culture after CMV antigen stimulation. The receptors originated from a human donor in good health (CMV status not recorded). Some clones in this sample may be carry-over from other donors' samples.

The chain is built from TRBV12-3 or TRBV12-4 and TRBJ2-1, with 12 bases aligning to TRBD2. The CDR3 consists of 16 residues. Trimming removed 6 bases from V and 7 bases from J; junction bases left unmatched: 10. The CDR3 sequence is CASSQSSGGAGNEQFF. The DNA of the CDR3 is TGTGCCAGCAGCCAGTCTAGCGGGGGGGCTGGGAATGAGCAGTTCTTC.

The chain links TRBV6-6 to TRBJ2-3; tentative D call: TRBD2 (5 bases). In germline, CDR1 is MNHNY, CDR2 SVGAGI (reference sequence). This CDR3 has 16 amino acids. The V end lost 0 bases, the J end lost 1 base, and 11 bases lay between the germline ends. CDR3 residues: CASSYSTIIRTDTQYF. CDR3 coding DNA: TGTGCCAGCAGTTACTCGACTATCATTCGCACAGATACGCAGTATTTT.